This T cell receptor beta chain derives from a study of blood T cells in healthy people across ages. Study information: Using template switching, researchers captured about one barcoded beta molecule for each two T cells. Points from the study as a whole: In the absence of known donor CMV status, changes in expanded clonotypes were possibly confounded.

As to this clonotype: Its antigen is still unknown.

Primed by a sample-barcoded 5' primer and a J-beta primer mix, a second PCR proceeded for about 6 to 12 cycles. TCRdb redid the calling of the 5' RACE reads with MiXCR, one entry per CDR3 protein. This sample has about 1,500,000 distinct CDR3 sequences, with around two fifths found just once. The CDR3 runs 15 residues. V dropped 7 bases and J dropped 13 bases, with 26 bases sitting between them. Germline V gene sequence: CDR1 MDHEN, CDR2 SYDVKM. The source material was blood. The receptor was derived from a woman younger than 30 in good health. The chain joins TRBV28 to TRBJ2-1, with D tentatively TRBD1 or TRBD2 (6 bases each). This CDR3 reads CASTKGGAPQETQFF. The DNA of the CDR3 is TGTGCCAGCACGAAGGGGGGCGCACCCCAAGAGACCCAGTTCTTC. Filled out from reference TRBV28 and TRBJ2-1, the complete variable domain reads DVKVTQSSRYLVKRTGEKVFLECVQDMDHENMFWYRQDPGLGLRLIYFSYDVKMKEKGDIPEGYSVSREKKERFSLILESASTNQTSMYLCASTKGGAPQETQFFGPGTRLTVL.